This TCR beta chain appears in the sequencing data of a study of cytomegalovirus exposure and HLA in healthy donors. In the study overall: The Caucasian-associated ancestry cluster held around four fifths of a few hundred genotyped donors.

This clone came up a few times. Antigen specificity is unknown. 13 Jbeta primers and 60 Vbeta primers were used for the PCR. Profiling relied on immunoSEQ multiplex PCR, and the TCRdb table lists in-frame clones only, not all of them. The sample consists of around 140,000 clones, roughly 74% of them appearing once. CDR1 is SGHTA and CDR2 is FQGNSA in the germline V gene. The CDR3 runs 15 residues. The V and J ends lost 5 bases and 7 bases, in that order; junction bases with no gene match: 13. Notes on the study in general: Most TCR beta V segments were productive about 90% or about 30% of the time in an earlier analysis. Owing to their indistinguishability, certain V segments, notably TRBV6-2 and TRBV6-3, were excluded.

Sequences were obtained from PBMCs. V is TRBV7-2 and J is TRBJ1-2, with TRBD1 matching over 7 bases. The receptor was isolated from a male donor in good health and CMV-seronegative. CDR3 sequence: CASSPLRRGRGGYTF. In DNA form, the CDR3 reads TGTGCCAGCAGCCCCTTAAGAAGGGGGCGCGGTGGCTACACCTTC.